Listed here are 25 T cell receptor beta chains from one sample, sequenced in a study of cytomegalovirus exposure and HLA in healthy donors. This PCR relied on a set of 60 Vbeta primers and 13 Jbeta primers. Sequenced by immunoSEQ multiplex PCR; TCRdb stores in-frame clones only, minus some. This sample yields approximately 260,000 clones, of which roughly four fifths are seen a single time; 1.5% to 2.5% belongs to the top ten. The source material was PBMCs. These receptors came from a middle-aged woman in good health and CMV-seropositive.

The V and J genes are TRBV7-9 and TRBJ2-2, with 8 bases aligning to TRBD1. The germline CDR1 and CDR2 sequences are SEHNR and FQNEAQ (reference sequence). The CDR3 loop spans 15 amino acids. V shed 3 bases, J shed 5 bases, and the junction held 5 bases outside the gene matches. CDR3 in amino acids: CASSFSTGGTGELFF. In nucleotides, the CDR3 is TGTGCCAGCAGCTTTAGTACAGGGGGAACCGGGGAGCTGTTTTTT.

The J gene is TRBJ2-7, the V gene TRBV6-5; 7 nucleotides match TRBD1. The ends lost 7 bases at V and 0 bases at J; junction bases unmatched: 6. This CDR3 has 14 residues. Germline V CDR1 and CDR2: MNHEY, SVGAGI. CDR3 loop: CASMDRSFSYEQYF. The CDR3 DNA reads as TGTGCCAGCATGGACAGGAGTTTCTCCTACGAGCAGTACTTC.

The chain carries TRBV7-8 and TRBJ2-1, with 8 bases lining up with TRBD2. Germline CDR1 is SGHVS and CDR2 is FQNEAQ. V was clipped by 1 base and J by 4 bases; unmatched bases: 6. The CDR3 has 16 residues. CDR3 in amino acids: CASSLVLPSGYNEQFF. In nucleotides, the CDR3 is TGTGCCAGCAGCTTAGTTCTTCCTAGCGGGTACAATGAGCAGTTCTTC.

The rearrangement uses TRBV19 and TRBJ1-5, with a weak D call TRBD1 (5 bases). The CDR3 has 16 amino acids. V gave up 6 bases and J gave up 4 bases, with 19 bases separating them. Per germline, CDR1 LNHDA and CDR2 SQIVND (reference sequence). This CDR3 is CASRQGPVGRNQPQHF. The CDR3, as DNA: TGTGCCAGTAGGCAGGGCCCCGTTGGAAGAAATCAGCCCCAGCATTTT.

The chain employs TRBV19 and TRBJ2-1; no firm D call. This CDR3 has 13 residues. Looked up from germline, CDR1 is LNHDA and CDR2 is SQIVND (reference sequence). The V end was cut by 3 bases, the J end by 8 bases, with 11 bases between. In DNA, the CDR3 is TGTGCCAGTAGTATTCTGGGTCGGGATGAGCAGTTCTTC. The encoded protein is CASSILGRDEQFF.

This clone was counted a single time. The chain employs TRBV6-1 and TRBJ2-7, with 9 bases lining up with TRBD2. Trimming cost V 5 bases and J 3 bases; bases outside gene matches: 8. This CDR3 is built from 15 residues. Germline V gene lookup returns CDR1 MNHNS and CDR2 SASEGT. CDR3: CASSSQTSGIYEQYF. The CDR3 DNA follows: TGTGCCAGCAGTTCCCAGACTAGCGGTATCTACGAGCAGTACTTC.

This clone has a handful of counts. The chain employs TRBV14 and TRBJ2-5; TRBD2 is a possible D gene (5 bases). Trimming removed 2 bases from V and 5 bases from J, with 18 bases in between. Germline V gene sequence: CDR1 SGHDN, CDR2 FVKESK. The CDR3 is made up of 16 amino acids. This chain's CDR3 is CASSQIGRSQRETQYF. The CDR3 DNA reads as TGTGCCAGCAGCCAAATCGGCAGATCACAGCGGGAGACCCAGTACTTC.

The chain employs TRBV28 and TRBJ2-7; 7 nucleotides line up with TRBD1. Germline CDR1 MDHEN, CDR2 SYDVKM. With 3 bases clipped from V and 2 bases from J, the junction kept 1 base outside the gene matches. This CDR3 is 13 amino acids long. CDR3 region: CASSFDRAYEQYF. The CDR3 DNA reads as TGTGCCAGCAGTTTCGACAGGGCCTACGAGCAGTACTTC.

The rearrangement uses TRBV29-1 and TRBJ1-1, with D unclear. The CDR3 is 11 residues long. Trimming shortened V by 2 bases and J by 8 bases, and 9 bases separated the two germline ends. The germline V gene encodes CDR1 SQVTM and CDR2 ANQGSEA. The CDR3 DNA reads TGCAGCGTTGAACAGGCGCGAGAAGCTTTCTTT. It yields the protein CSVEQAREAFF.

The CDR3: CASSLESGSSYNEQFF. DNA of the CDR3: TGCGCCAGCAGCTTAGAAAGCGGAAGCTCCTACAATGAGCAGTTCTTC. The V gene is TRBV5-1, the J gene TRBJ2-1; TRBD2 might be the D (5 bases). This CDR3 spans 16 amino acids. Germline V gives CDR1 SGHRS, CDR2 YFSETQ. V lost 2 bases to trimming and J lost 0 bases, with 12 bases between them.

The sample holds a few counts of this clone. The chain couples TRBV14 to TRBJ1-2; 8 positions match TRBD1. The CDR3 loop spans 15 amino acids. The junction had 4 bases not matched to a gene; V was cut back by 1 base and J by 3 bases. Looked up from germline, CDR1 is SGHDN and CDR2 is FVKESK. The CDR3 reads CASSQANRGYYGYTF. The CDR3 bases are TGTGCCAGCAGCCAAGCAAACAGGGGGTACTATGGCTACACCTTC.

As concerns this clone: The junction departs from germline at one end; a sequencing error may be responsible. The rearrangement uses TRBV7-7 and TRBJ1-5; 12 bases match TRBD1. CDR1 SSHAT and CDR2 FNYEAQ come from the germline V gene (reference sequence). This CDR3 spans 18 amino acids. CDR3 loop: CASSLRGPGQGAHQPQHF. The DNA of the CDR3 is TGTGCTAGCAGCTTAAGGGGCCCGGGACAGGGGGCGCATCAGCCCCAGCATTTT. Complete variable domain (other parts from reference TRBV7-7 and TRBJ1-5): GAGVSQSPRYKVTKRGQDVTLRCDPISSHATLYWYQQALGQGPEFLTYFNYEAQPDKSGLPSDRFSAERPEGSISTLTIQRTEQRDSAMYRCASSLRGPGQGAHQPQHFGDGTRLSIL.

This chain uses TRBV6-1 with TRBJ1-1, with D tentatively TRBD1 (6 bases). The length of the CDR3 is 13 residues. Trimming took off 5 bases at V and 5 bases at J, with 12 bases between the two ends. Germline values: CDR1 MNHNS, CDR2 SASEGT. The CDR3 DNA reads as TGTGCCAGCAGTACTCCAGGACAGACTGAAGCTTTCTTT. This encodes CASSTPGQTEAFF.

This chain connects TRBV2 to TRBJ2-7; D is possibly TRBD2 (6 bases). V lost 11 bases, J lost 3 bases, and 14 bases lay in between. Germline CDR1 and CDR2: SNHLY and FYNNEI. This CDR3 is 12 amino acids long. Here the CDR3 reads CACRRDFYEQYF. CDR3 DNA sequence: TGTGCCTGCCGCCGGGACTTCTACGAGCAGTACTTC.

The chain links TRBV11-3 to TRBJ2-7; 7 nucleotides match TRBD1. In germline, CDR1 is SGHNT, CDR2 YENEEA. This CDR3 spans 13 amino acids. The ends lost 5 bases at V and 12 bases at J; junction bases unmatched: 13. CDR3 bases: TGTGCCAGCAGCCCAAATCAGCGGACAGGAGTGTACTTC. It codes for CASSPNQRTGVYF.

The rearrangement joins TRBV10-3 to TRBJ2-2; 11 bases fit TRBD2. Germline-derived CDR1 and CDR2 are ENHRY and SYGVKD. V lost 4 bases to trimming and J lost 5 bases; unmatched junction nucleotides: 3. The CDR3 consists of 15 residues. The CDR3 DNA is TGTGCCATCAGTGGACTAGCGGGAAGTACCGGGGAGCTGTTTTTT. As protein: CAISGLAGSTGELFF.

The chain combines TRBV25-1 with TRBJ2-1; 7 bases fit TRBD1. This CDR3 contains 11 residues. Per germline, CDR1 MGHDK and CDR2 SYGVNS. Trimming at V came to 5 bases and at J to 15 bases, leaving 7 bases not matched to a gene. CDR3 nucleotides: TGTGCCAGCAGTCACCGGGACAGATTGTTCTTC. Translated: CASSHRDRLFF.

A single count supports this clone. The V gene is TRBV11-1, the J gene TRBJ2-3; TRBD1 agrees at 8 bases. Germline V CDR1 and CDR2: SGHAT, FQDESV (reference sequence). Unmatched junction bases numbered 7, after V lost 3 bases and J lost 2 bases. The CDR3 totals 16 residues. The CDR3 spells CASSFGQGGNTDTQYF. CDR3 sequence (DNA): TGTGCCAGCAGCTTTGGACAGGGCGGCAACACAGATACGCAGTATTTT.

The chain links TRBV19 to TRBJ2-1; 13 positions agree with TRBD2. The CDR3 spans 16 residues. Germline V lookup: CDR1 LNHDA, CDR2 SQIVND (reference sequence). J gave up 7 bases and V 5 bases, and 8 bases lay outside the gene matches. CDR3 protein: CASSPQTSGRRNEQFF. In nucleotides, the CDR3 is TGTGCCAGTAGTCCCCAGACTAGCGGGAGGAGGAATGAGCAGTTCTTC.

V gene TRBV18 combines with J gene TRBJ2-7, with 12 positions matching TRBD1. The ends lost 3 bases at V and 5 bases at J; junction bases unmatched: 8. Germline V gene sequence: CDR1 KGHSH, CDR2 LQKENI. The CDR3 is 16 residues long. CDR3 in amino acids: CASSPQGTGGENEQYF. CDR3 DNA sequence: TGTGCCAGCTCACCCCAAGGGACAGGGGGCGAAAACGAGCAGTACTTC. Variable domain in full (rest from reference TRBV18 and TRBJ2-7): NAGVMQNPRHLVRRRGQEARLRCSPMKGHSHVYWYRQLPEEGLKFMVYLQKENIIDESGMPKERFSAEFPKEGPSILRIQQVVRGDSAAYFCASSPQGTGGENEQYFGPGTRLTVT.

This chain joins TRBV5-5 and TRBJ1-1; 7 bases align to TRBD1. CDR1 is SGHKS, CDR2 YYEKEE, per germline (reference sequence). This CDR3 contains 14 residues. Losses at the gene ends were 3 bases for V and 1 base for J; bases not matched to a gene: 3. The CDR3 region has the DNA TGTGCCAGCAGCTCTCAGGGGGGGAACACTGAAGCTTTCTTT. It encodes CASSSQGGNTEAFF.

The chain recombines TRBV10-3 with TRBJ2-3; TRBD2 matches 10 bases. With V trimmed by 6 bases and J by 4 bases, 4 bases remained unmatched. Looked up from germline, CDR1 is ENHRY and CDR2 is SYGVKD. The CDR3 length is 14 residues. In nucleotides, the CDR3 is TGTGCCATCAGGGAGCTAGCGGGGGCAGATACGCAGTATTTT. Protein product: CAIRELAGADTQYF.

CDR3 nucleotide sequence: TGTGCCAGCAGCCCAAAAACCGGGACAGGGGGCTACGAGCAGTACTTC. Its translation is CASSPKTGTGGYEQYF. The V gene is TRBV7-9, the J gene TRBJ2-5; TRBD1 matches at 11 bases. Near its end, the DNA agrees better with TRBJ2-7, so the J call may be wrong. Germline CDR1 reads SEHNR; CDR2 reads FQNEAQ (reference sequence). The CDR3 has 16 amino acids.

This sequence joins TRBV9 and TRBJ2-1; no clear D gene. The CDR3 spans 15 residues. CDR1 and CDR2 (germline): SGDLS, YYNGEE. The V gene lost 1 base and the J gene lost 2 bases, with 10 bases spanning the gap. The CDR3: CASSVRSNPYNEQFF. The DNA of the CDR3 is TGTGCCAGCAGCGTACGGTCAAACCCCTACAATGAGCAGTTCTTC.

The V gene is TRBV19, the J gene TRBJ1-1; D possibly corresponds to TRBD1 (5 bases). The length of the CDR3 is 14 residues. V lost 7 bases, J lost 1 base, and 13 bases lay in between. CDR1 and CDR2 from the germline V gene are LNHDA and SQIVND (reference sequence). The CDR3 loop reads CASIGRVGNTEAFF. Here the CDR3 DNA reads TGTGCCAGTATCGGCAGGGTGGGGAACACTGAAGCTTTCTTT.